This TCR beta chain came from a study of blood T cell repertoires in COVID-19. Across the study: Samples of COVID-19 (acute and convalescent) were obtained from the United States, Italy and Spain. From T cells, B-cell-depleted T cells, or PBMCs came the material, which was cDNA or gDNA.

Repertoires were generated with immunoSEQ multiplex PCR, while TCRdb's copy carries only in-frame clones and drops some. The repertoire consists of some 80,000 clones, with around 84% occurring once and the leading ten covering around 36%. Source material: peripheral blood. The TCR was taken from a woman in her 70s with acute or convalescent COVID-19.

CDR3 amino acids: CASRPDTGIGSPLHF. CDR3 DNA: TGTGCCAGCAGACCCGACACGGGGATAGGTTCACCCCTCCACTTT. V usage is TRBV5-5 and J usage is TRBJ1-6, with D unclear. Germline assignment: CDR1 SGHKS and CDR2 YYEKEE (reference sequence). This CDR3 contains 15 residues. V lost 5 bases, J lost 9 bases, and 18 bases lay in between.